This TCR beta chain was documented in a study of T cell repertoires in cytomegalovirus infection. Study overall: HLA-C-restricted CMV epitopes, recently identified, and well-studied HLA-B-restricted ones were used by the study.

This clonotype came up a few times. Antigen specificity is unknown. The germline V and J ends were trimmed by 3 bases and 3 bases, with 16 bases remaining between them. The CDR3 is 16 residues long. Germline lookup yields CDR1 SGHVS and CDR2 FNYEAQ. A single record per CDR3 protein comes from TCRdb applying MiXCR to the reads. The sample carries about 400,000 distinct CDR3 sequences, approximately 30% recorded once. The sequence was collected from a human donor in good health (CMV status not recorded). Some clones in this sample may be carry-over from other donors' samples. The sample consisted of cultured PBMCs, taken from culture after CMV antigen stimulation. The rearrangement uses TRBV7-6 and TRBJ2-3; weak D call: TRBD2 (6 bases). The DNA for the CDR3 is TGTGCCAGCAGCTTTACCGGACTATCATTGACAGATACGCAGTATTTT. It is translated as CASSFTGLSLTDTQYF.